This T cell receptor beta chain was found in a study of blood T cell repertoires in COVID-19. The CDR3 runs to 15 residues. Germline-derived CDR1 and CDR2 are MGHRA and YSYEKL. Trimming removed 7 bases at V and 0 bases at J, with 13 bases between. The protocol was immunoSEQ multiplex PCR, while the TCRdb copy is restricted to in-frame clones and leaves out a portion. The sample contains roughly 68,000 clones, roughly three quarters of which appear only once. Sequenced input: peripheral blood. The chain carries TRBV4-1 and TRBJ1-5, with a weak D call TRBD1 (5 bases). This receptor was taken from a human donor in a cohort sampled during active COVID-19. The CDR3 bases are TGCGCCAGCACCAGGGCCATCAATAGCAATCAGCCCCAGCATTTT. Translation: CASTRAINSNQPQHF.